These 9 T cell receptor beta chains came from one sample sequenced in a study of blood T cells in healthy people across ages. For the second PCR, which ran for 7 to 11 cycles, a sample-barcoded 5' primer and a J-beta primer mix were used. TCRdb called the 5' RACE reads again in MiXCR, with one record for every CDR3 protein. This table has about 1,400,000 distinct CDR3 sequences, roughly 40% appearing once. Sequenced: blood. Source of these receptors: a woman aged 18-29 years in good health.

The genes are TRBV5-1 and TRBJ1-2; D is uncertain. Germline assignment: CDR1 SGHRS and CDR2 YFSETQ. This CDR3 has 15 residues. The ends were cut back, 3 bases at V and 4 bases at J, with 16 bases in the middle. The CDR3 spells CASSSENGASYGYTF. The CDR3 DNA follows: TGCGCCAGCAGCTCGGAGAACGGAGCCTCCTATGGCTACACCTTC.

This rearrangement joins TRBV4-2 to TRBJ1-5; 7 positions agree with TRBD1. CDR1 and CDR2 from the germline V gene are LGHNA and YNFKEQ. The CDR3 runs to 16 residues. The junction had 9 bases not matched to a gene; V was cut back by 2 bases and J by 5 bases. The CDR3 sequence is CASSQPATGKDQPQHF. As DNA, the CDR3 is TGTGCCAGCAGCCAACCCGCGACAGGGAAGGATCAGCCCCAGCATTTT.

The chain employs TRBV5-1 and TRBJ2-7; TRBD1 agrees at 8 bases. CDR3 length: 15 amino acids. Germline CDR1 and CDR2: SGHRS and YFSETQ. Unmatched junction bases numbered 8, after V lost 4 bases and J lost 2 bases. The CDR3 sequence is CASSRGEDRAYEQYF. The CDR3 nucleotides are TGCGCCAGCAGCCGTGGGGAGGACAGGGCCTACGAGCAGTACTTC.

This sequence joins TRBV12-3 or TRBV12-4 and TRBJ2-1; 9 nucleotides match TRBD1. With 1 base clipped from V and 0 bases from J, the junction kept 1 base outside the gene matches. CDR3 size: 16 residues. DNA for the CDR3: TGTGCCAGCAGTTTAGTACAGGGGGCCTCCTACAATGAGCAGTTCTTC. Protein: CASSLVQGASYNEQFF.

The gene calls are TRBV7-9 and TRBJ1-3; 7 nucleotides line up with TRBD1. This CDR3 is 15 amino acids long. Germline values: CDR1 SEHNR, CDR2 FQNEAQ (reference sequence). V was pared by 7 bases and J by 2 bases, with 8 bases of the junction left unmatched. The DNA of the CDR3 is TGTGCCAGCACCCCCGACAGGGCTGCTGGAAACACCATATATTTT. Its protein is CASTPDRAAGNTIYF.

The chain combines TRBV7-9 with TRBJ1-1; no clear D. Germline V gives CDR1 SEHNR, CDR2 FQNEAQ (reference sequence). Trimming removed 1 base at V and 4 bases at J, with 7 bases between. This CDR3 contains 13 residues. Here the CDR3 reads CASSLGNPTEAFF. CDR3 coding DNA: TGTGCCAGCAGCTTAGGCAACCCCACTGAAGCTTTCTTT.

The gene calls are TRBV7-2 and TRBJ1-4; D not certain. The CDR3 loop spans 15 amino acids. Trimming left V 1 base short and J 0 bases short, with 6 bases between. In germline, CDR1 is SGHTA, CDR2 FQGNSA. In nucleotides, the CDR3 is TGTGCCAGCAGCTTAGTTGATACAACTAATGAAAAACTGTTTTTT. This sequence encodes CASSLVDTTNEKLFF.

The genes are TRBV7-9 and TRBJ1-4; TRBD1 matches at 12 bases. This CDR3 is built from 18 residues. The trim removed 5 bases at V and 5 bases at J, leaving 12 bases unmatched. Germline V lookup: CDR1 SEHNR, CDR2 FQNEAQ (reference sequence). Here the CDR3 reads CASSLGPGQGAHNEKLFF. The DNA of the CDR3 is TGTGCCAGCAGCCTGGGCCCGGGACAGGGGGCGCACAATGAAAAACTGTTTTTT.

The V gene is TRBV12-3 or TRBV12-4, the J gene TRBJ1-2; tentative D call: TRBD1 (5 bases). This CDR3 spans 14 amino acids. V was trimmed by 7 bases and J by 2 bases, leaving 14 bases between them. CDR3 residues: CASKHRSLNYGYTF. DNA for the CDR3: TGTGCCAGCAAACACAGGTCCCTAAACTATGGCTACACCTTC.